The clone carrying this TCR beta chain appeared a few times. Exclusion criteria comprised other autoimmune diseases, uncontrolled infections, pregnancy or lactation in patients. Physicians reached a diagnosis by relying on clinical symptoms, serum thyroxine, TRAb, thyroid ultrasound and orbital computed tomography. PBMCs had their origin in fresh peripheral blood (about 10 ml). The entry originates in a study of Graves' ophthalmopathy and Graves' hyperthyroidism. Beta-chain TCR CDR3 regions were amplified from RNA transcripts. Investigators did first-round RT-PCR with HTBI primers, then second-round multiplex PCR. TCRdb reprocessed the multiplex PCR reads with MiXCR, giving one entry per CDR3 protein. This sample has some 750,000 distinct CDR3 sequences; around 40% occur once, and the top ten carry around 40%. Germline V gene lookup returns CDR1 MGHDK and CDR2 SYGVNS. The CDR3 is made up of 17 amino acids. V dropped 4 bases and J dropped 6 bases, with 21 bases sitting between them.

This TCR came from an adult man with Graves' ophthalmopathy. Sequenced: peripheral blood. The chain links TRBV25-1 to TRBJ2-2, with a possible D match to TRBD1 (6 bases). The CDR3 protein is CASSARDGTIDSGELFF. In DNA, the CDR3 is TGTGCCAGCAGTGCTAGAGACGGGACAATCGACTCCGGGGAGCTGTTTTTT.